Each of the 27 T cell receptor beta chains below was sequenced from the same sample in a study of CD8 T cells in ankylosing spondylitis. Study-level points and caveats: Seven or eight highly homologous variants formed a TCR beta motif that appeared characteristic of ankylosing spondylitis blood.

TCRdb analysed the 5' RACE reads with MiXCR anew, one entry per CDR3 protein. The sample contains around 490,000 distinct CDR3 sequences, about 5% of which appear only once. Their cognate antigens are unknown. Source material: blood, either unsorted or a sorted T cell fraction (not recorded which). Receptors originate from a male donor with ankylosing spondylitis.

In its sample, this clonotype was seen many times. The chain carries TRBV15 and TRBJ2-7, with D tentatively TRBD1 (6 bases). CDR1 and CDR2 (germline): LNHNV, YYDKDF (reference sequence). The CDR3 spans 13 residues. V dropped 2 bases and J dropped 4 bases, with 9 bases sitting between them. In DNA, the CDR3 is TGTGCCACCAGCAGATATACAGGGTACGAGCAGTACTTC. It codes for CATSRYTGYEQYF.

This clonotype was counted at least ten times. V gene TRBV20-1 combines with J gene TRBJ2-5, with TRBD2 matching 8 bases. V shed 4 bases, J shed 7 bases, and the junction held 14 bases outside the gene matches. There are 15 residues in the CDR3. From germline, CDR1 is DFQATT and CDR2 SNEGSKA (reference sequence). The CDR3 sequence: CSAKRIAGFMGTQYF. CDR3 DNA sequence: TGCAGTGCTAAACGGATAGCGGGGTTCATGGGGACCCAGTACTTC.

This clonotype was detected many times. The rearrangement links TRBV11-2 to TRBJ2-1, with D unclear. Trimming left V 4 bases short and J 8 bases short, with 12 bases between. CDR3 length equals 13 residues. CDR1 and CDR2 from the germline V gene are SGHAT and FQNNGV. The CDR3 here is CASSSIQGDEQFF. DNA of the CDR3: TGTGCCAGCAGCTCCATACAAGGAGATGAGCAGTTCTTC.

This clonotype has ten or more counts. Written as DNA, the CDR3 is TGTGCCAGCAGTGAAAAGGTTCTGGGCTATGGCTACACCTTC. Its protein is CASSEKVLGYGYTF. The rearrangement uses TRBV2 and TRBJ1-2; no reliable D call. The CDR3 has 14 residues. Germline V gene lookup returns CDR1 SNHLY and CDR2 FYNNEI. V gave up 2 bases and J gave up 4 bases, with 11 bases separating them.

This clonotype was found many times. V usage is TRBV4-3 and J usage is TRBJ2-7; maybe TRBD2 (6 bases). CDR3 length: 15 residues. V was cut by 0 bases and J by 3 bases, with 12 bases left in between. Germline V gene data show CDR1 as LGHNA and CDR2 as YSLEER. This CDR3 reads CASSQESGTVYEQYF. CDR3 coding DNA: TGCGCCAGCAGCCAAGAGTCCGGGACTGTCTACGAGCAGTACTTC.

The V call is TRBV12-5, the J call TRBJ2-3, with TRBD1 as a possible D gene (6 bases). This CDR3 has 14 residues. V was pared by 2 bases and J by 7 bases, with 13 bases between. Germline V gene lookup returns CDR1 LGHNT and CDR2 FRNRAP. DNA of the CDR3: TGTGCTAGTGGTTTGTCTACACAGGGACATACGCAGTATTTT. Protein product: CASGLSTQGHTQYF.

This clonotype has a handful of counts. The chain carries TRBV28 and TRBJ2-2; either TRBD1 or TRBD2 may supply D (5 bases each). Germline loops: CDR1 MDHEN, CDR2 SYDVKM. The CDR3 is 14 residues long. V was clipped by 9 bases and J by 4 bases, with 15 bases between them. CDR3 nucleotides: TGTGCCAGTCTGACGGGGACGAGCACCGGGGAGCTGTTTTTT. Protein product: CASLTGTSTGELFF.

This clonotype appeared many times. CDR3 amino acids: CASTMILAGDIPGELFF. As DNA, the CDR3 is TGTGCCAGCACCATGATACTAGCGGGAGATATCCCCGGGGAGCTGTTTTTT. The chain links TRBV11-2 to TRBJ2-2; 11 positions agree with TRBD2. The CDR3 totals 17 residues. Trimming took 7 bases from V and 6 from J; bases not matched to a gene: 13. Per the germline V gene, CDR1 is SGHAT and CDR2 is FQNNGV.

This clonotype has a handful of counts. The rearrangement uses TRBV20-1 and TRBJ2-2; D gene ambiguous. Germline CDR1 DFQATT, CDR2 SNEGSKA (reference sequence). The CDR3 runs to 12 residues. V was clipped by 0 bases and J by 6 bases, with 5 bases between them. The CDR3 is CSARDPPGELFF. Written as DNA, the CDR3 is TGCAGTGCTAGAGATCCGCCCGGGGAGCTGTTTTTT.

Many counts were recorded for this clonotype. The J gene is TRBJ1-1, the V gene TRBV5-1, with D possibly matching TRBD1 (5 bases). This CDR3 has 14 amino acids. V was clipped by 4 bases and J by 4 bases, with 14 bases between them. Germline CDR1 and CDR2: SGHRS and YFSETQ. The DNA of the CDR3 is TGCGCCAGCAGCCCTGGCCGGGGGAGCACTGAAGCTTTCTTT. This gives the protein CASSPGRGSTEAFF.

In its sample, this clonotype was seen many times. V gene TRBV29-1 combines with J gene TRBJ2-1; 8 bases are a match to TRBD2. The germline V gene encodes CDR1 SQVTM and CDR2 ANQGSEA. With 5 bases clipped from V and 6 bases from J, the junction kept 12 bases outside the gene matches. The CDR3 is 15 amino acids. The CDR3 DNA is TGCAGCGTTCAATATACAGCGGGGGACCCCAATGAGCAGTTCTTC. Residues: CSVQYTAGDPNEQFF.

V and J are TRBV9 and TRBJ2-5; 8 bases agree with TRBD2. The V gene's germline CDR1 is SGDLS and CDR2 YYNGEE. The V segment lost 0 bases and the J segment 0 bases; nucleotides outside the gene matches: 4. The CDR3 spans 16 residues. For the CDR3, the DNA is TGTGCCAGCAGCGTAGTGAGCGGGGGCTACCAAGAGACCCAGTACTTC. Translating it yields CASSVVSGGYQETQYF.

This clonotype was observed a few times. This chain links TRBV28 with TRBJ2-7; 7 bases align to TRBD1. The CDR3 runs 14 residues. The ends lost 8 bases at V and 3 bases at J; junction bases unmatched: 10. The V gene's germline CDR1 is MDHEN and CDR2 SYDVKM. CDR3 amino acids: CASHSGTVLYEQYF. The CDR3 nucleotides are TGTGCCAGCCATTCCGGGACAGTACTCTACGAGCAGTACTTC.

This clonotype was detected many times. The V and J genes are TRBV5-1 and TRBJ1-6, with 9 nucleotides matching TRBD1. This CDR3 comprises 14 residues. V trimming: 4 bases; J trimming: 9 bases; junction bases outside the gene matches: 5. CDR1 SGHRS and CDR2 YFSETQ come from the germline V gene. The DNA of the CDR3 is TGCGCCAGCAGCCTGGGACAGGGTACTTCACCCCTCCACTTT. Translating gives CASSLGQGTSPLHF. Filled out from reference TRBV5-1 and TRBJ1-6, the complete variable domain reads KAGVTQTPRYLIKTRGQQVTLSCSPISGHRSVSWYQQTPGQGLQFLFEYFSETQRNKGNFPGRFSGRQFSNSRSEMNVSTLELGDSALYLCASSLGQGTSPLHFGNGTRLTVT.

In this sample, this clonotype turned up many times. The chain employs TRBV19 and TRBJ1-5, with 10 bases lining up with TRBD1. Trimming at V came to 9 bases and at J to 7 bases, leaving 6 bases not matched to a gene. The germline V gene has CDR1 LNHDA and CDR2 SQIVND (reference sequence). The CDR3 length is 13 residues. The CDR3 DNA sequence: TGTGCCAGCCGGGACAGGGGTGAACAGCCCCAGCATTTT. Protein product: CASRDRGEQPQHF.

This clonotype has at least ten counts. This chain joins TRBV4-2 and TRBJ1-1; a weak D match, TRBD1 (6 bases). The CDR3 extends over 16 amino acids. The germline gives CDR1 LGHNA, CDR2 YNFKEQ. V gave up 0 bases and J gave up 5 bases, with 16 bases separating them. Here the CDR3 reads CASSQDQVGTWTEAFF. The CDR3 DNA is TGTGCCAGCAGCCAAGATCAGGTGGGGACATGGACTGAAGCTTTCTTT.

This clonotype showed up just a few times. This chain uses TRBV20-1 with TRBJ2-3; perhaps D is TRBD1 or TRBD2 (5 bases each). This CDR3 has 16 amino acids. Germline V gene sequence: CDR1 DFQATT, CDR2 SNEGSKA (reference sequence). V was shortened by 5 bases and J by 0 bases, with 18 bases between the two germline ends. CDR3 loop: CSARRGLAYSTDTQYF. DNA of the CDR3: TGCAGTGCTCGTCGGGGCCTAGCATATAGCACAGATACGCAGTATTTT.

This clonotype has a count of ten or more. V gene TRBV27 combines with J gene TRBJ1-2, with D possibly being TRBD1 (6 bases). V dropped 4 bases and J dropped 7 bases, with 16 bases sitting between them. CDR3 size: 14 residues. CDR1 MNHEY and CDR2 SMNVEV come from the germline V gene (reference sequence). The CDR3 protein is CASSSFRRGSGYTF. The CDR3 DNA is TGTGCCAGCAGTTCCTTCCGAAGGGGGAGTGGCTACACCTTC.

This clonotype was observed many times. The chain uses TRBV5-1 and TRBJ2-6; unclear D gene. Germline CDR1 and CDR2: SGHRS and YFSETQ. There are 13 residues in the CDR3. V dropped 4 bases and J dropped 5 bases, with 7 bases sitting between them. The CDR3 sequence: CASSRGRANVLTF. CDR3 coding DNA: TGCGCCAGCAGCCGTGGTAGGGCCAACGTCCTGACTTTC.

V usage is TRBV27 and J usage is TRBJ2-3; D perhaps matches TRBD2 (7 bases). V gave up 8 bases and J gave up 1 base, with 13 bases separating them. CDR1 and CDR2 (germline): MNHEY, SMNVEV (reference sequence). This CDR3 has 14 residues. In DNA form, the CDR3 reads TGTGCCAGCTCGGACAGCGGGGGCACAGATACGCAGTATTTT. This translates into CASSDSGGTDTQYF.

This clonotype was detected many times. The gene calls are TRBV6-2 or TRBV6-3 and TRBJ2-3, with D unresolved. The ends were cut back, 7 bases at V and 6 bases at J, with 17 bases in the middle. CDR1 MNHEY and CDR2 SVGEGT come from the germline V gene. This CDR3 has 14 residues. The CDR3 here is CASTSPALGDTQYF. In DNA form, the CDR3 reads TGTGCCAGCACCTCCCCAGCATTAGGGGATACGCAGTATTTT.

This clonotype was counted many times. The V call is TRBV18, the J call TRBJ2-6; the D gene is possibly TRBD1 (6 bases). V was clipped by 6 bases and J by 0 bases, with 18 bases between them. This CDR3 comprises 18 residues. Germline V gene data show CDR1 as KGHSH and CDR2 as LQKENI. The DNA of the CDR3 is TGTGCCAGCTCTCCCACGAGGGACACTGTCTCTGGGGCCAACGTCCTGACTTTC. It is translated as CASSPTRDTVSGANVLTF.

The rearrangement uses TRBV12-3 or TRBV12-4 and TRBJ1-5, with 9 bases that match TRBD1. The CDR3 extends over 18 amino acids. Trimming took 4 bases from V and 2 from J; bases not matched to a gene: 12. The CDR3: CASSSPGTGFGGNQPQHF. CDR3 coding DNA: TGTGCCAGCAGTTCCCCCGGGACAGGGTTTGGTGGCAATCAGCCCCAGCATTTT.

This clonotype was observed at least ten times. The chain links TRBV4-1 to TRBJ1-2, with 9 bases identical to TRBD1. The CDR3 runs 16 residues. J was trimmed by 3 bases and V by 4 bases; bases with no gene match: 9. Germline V gene data show CDR1 as MGHRA and CDR2 as YSYEKL. CDR3 DNA sequence: TGCGCCAGCAGCCCCGGGGACAGGGTACAAGACTATGGCTACACCTTC. Amino acid sequence: CASSPGDRVQDYGYTF.

This clonotype was seen at least ten times. This sequence joins TRBV29-1 and TRBJ2-7, with D tentatively TRBD1 or TRBD2 (5 bases each). Germline V lookup: CDR1 SQVTM, CDR2 ANQGSEA. CDR3 length equals 15 residues. V was clipped by 6 bases and J by 4 bases, with 22 bases between them. Here the CDR3 reads CSVLTSRDGEYEQYF. CDR3 nucleotide sequence: TGCAGCGTCCTTACTTCACGGGACGGTGAATACGAGCAGTACTTC.

The table lists this clonotype with a few counts. The chain couples TRBV28 to TRBJ2-3; D may be TRBD1 (6 bases). Between the trimmed V and J ends, which lost 6 bases and 4 bases, there was a span of 17 bases. This CDR3 has 15 amino acids. Germline V lookup: CDR1 MDHEN, CDR2 SYDVKM. Here the CDR3 reads CASSPIPGAADTQYF. The CDR3 region has the DNA TGTGCCAGCAGCCCAATCCCAGGGGCGGCAGATACGCAGTATTTT.

This chain connects TRBV29-1 to TRBJ2-1, with 7 bases that match TRBD2. V was pared by 4 bases and J by 9 bases, with 9 bases of the junction left unmatched. CDR3 length: 13 amino acids. Germline-derived CDR1 and CDR2 are SQVTM and ANQGSEA. CDR3 DNA: TGCAGCGTTGTACGGGCGGGGGAAGGTGAGCAGTTCTTC. Translation: CSVVRAGEGEQFF.